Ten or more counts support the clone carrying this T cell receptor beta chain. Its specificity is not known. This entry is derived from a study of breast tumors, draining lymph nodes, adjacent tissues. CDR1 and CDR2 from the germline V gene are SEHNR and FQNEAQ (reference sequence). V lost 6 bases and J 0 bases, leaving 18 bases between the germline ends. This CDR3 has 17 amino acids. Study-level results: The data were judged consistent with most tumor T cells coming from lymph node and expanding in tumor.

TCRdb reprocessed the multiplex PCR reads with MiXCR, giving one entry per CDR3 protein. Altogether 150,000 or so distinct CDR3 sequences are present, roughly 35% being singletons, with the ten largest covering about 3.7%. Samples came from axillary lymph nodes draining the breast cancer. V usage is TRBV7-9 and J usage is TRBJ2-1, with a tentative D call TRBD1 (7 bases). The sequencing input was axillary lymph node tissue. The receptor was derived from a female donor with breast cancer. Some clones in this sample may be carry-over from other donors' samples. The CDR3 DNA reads TGTGCCAGCAGGGAGATCAGGGGGGTTCCCTCCTACAATGAGCAGTTCTTC. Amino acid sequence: CASREIRGVPSYNEQFF.